This record looks at one TCR beta chain sequence and its context. The record originates from a study of blood T cell repertoires in COVID-19. Looking at the study overall: Samples representing acute and convalescent COVID-19 were sourced from the United States, Italy and Spain. PBMCs, B-cell-depleted T cells, or T cells provided the cDNA or gDNA that made up the material.

Original processing notes: Amplification from reference gene primers served as the basis for estimated nucleated cell counts. Produced via immunoSEQ multiplex PCR; TCRdb's table is partial and in-frame only. That table furnishes V, J and clone size, whereas the DNA furnished D and trimming. The sample records about 200,000 clones, about 92% being singletons. Trimming at V came to 4 bases and at J to 5 bases, leaving 7 bases not matched to a gene. From germline, CDR1 is SGHDN and CDR2 FVKESK. The CDR3 consists of 14 residues. The sequencing sample was made of peripheral blood. The rearrangement uses TRBV14 and TRBJ2-7, with 8 positions matching TRBD1. The source is a man younger than 45 with acute or convalescent COVID-19. Here the CDR3 DNA reads TGTGCCAGCAGCCGAGGACAGGGCGTACACGAGCAGTACTTC. It codes for CASSRGQGVHEQYF.